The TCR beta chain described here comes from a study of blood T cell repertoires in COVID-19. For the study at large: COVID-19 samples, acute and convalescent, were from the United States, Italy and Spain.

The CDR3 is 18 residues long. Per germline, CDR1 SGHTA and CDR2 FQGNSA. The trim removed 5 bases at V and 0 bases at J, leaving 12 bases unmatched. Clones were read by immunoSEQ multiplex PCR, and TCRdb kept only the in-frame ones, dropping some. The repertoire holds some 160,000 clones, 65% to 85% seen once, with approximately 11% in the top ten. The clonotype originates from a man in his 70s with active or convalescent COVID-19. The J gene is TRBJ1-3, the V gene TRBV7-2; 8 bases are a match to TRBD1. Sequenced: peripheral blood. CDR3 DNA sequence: TGTGCCAGCAGCCGCGGGACAGGCCGCTCGAGCTCTGGAAACACCATATATTTT. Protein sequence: CASSRGTGRSSSGNTIYF.